These 16 T cell receptor beta chains were sequenced from one sample in a study of blood T cells in healthy people across ages. Combining a sample-barcoded 5' primer with a J-beta primer mix, a second PCR ran for 7 to 11 cycles. TCRdb itself ran the 5' RACE reads through MiXCR, one entry per CDR3 protein. Among more than 500,000 distinct CDR3 sequences listed, roughly a quarter were seen once. These data were likewise used in another study, on T cells of mothers and their children.

The material sequenced was blood. Receptors originate from a boy aged 2 to 10 in good health.

The rearrangement joins TRBV7-2 to TRBJ1-2, with D unclear. CDR1 SGHTA and CDR2 FQGNSA come from the germline V gene. CDR3 length: 14 residues. Trimming removed 5 bases from V and 2 bases from J, with 12 bases in between. This CDR3 is CASSPREGNYGYTF. CDR3 coding DNA: TGTGCCAGCAGCCCTAGGGAGGGCAACTATGGCTACACCTTC.

The J gene is TRBJ2-5, the V gene TRBV5-5; 12 positions match TRBD1. J lost 4 bases, V lost 4 bases, and 5 bases had no gene match. Germline V gene lookup returns CDR1 SGHKS and CDR2 YYEKEE (reference sequence). The CDR3 runs to 15 residues. CDR3 nucleotide sequence: TGTGCCAGCAGCACCCGGGACAGGGGGCGAGAGACCCAGTACTTC. Its translation is CASSTRDRGRETQYF.

V usage is TRBV25-1 and J usage is TRBJ2-3, with TRBD2 matching 8 bases. V was clipped by 0 bases and J by 2 bases; unmatched bases: 4. Germline CDR1 MGHDK, CDR2 SYGVNS. The CDR3 spans 16 residues. As DNA, the CDR3 is TGTGCCAGCAGTGAATACTCTAGCGGGTACACAGATACGCAGTATTTT. It yields the protein CASSEYSSGYTDTQYF. Full variable domain (missing parts from reference TRBV25-1 and TRBJ2-3): EADIYQTPRYLVIGTGKKITLECSQTMGHDKMYWYQQDPGMELHLIHYSYGVNSTEKGDLSSESTVSRIRTEHFPLTLESARPSHTSQYLCASSEYSSGYTDTQYFGPGTRLTVL.

In this sample, this clonotype turned up once. The rearrangement links TRBV12-3 or TRBV12-4 to TRBJ2-1; no definite D call. Trimming pared 6 bases from V and 4 bases from J, leaving 16 bases between. The CDR3 length is 15 residues. CDR3 region: CASSLDPGRYNEQFF. In DNA, the CDR3 is TGTGCCAGCAGCCTCGACCCCGGACGGTACAATGAGCAGTTCTTC.

V gene TRBV5-8 combines with J gene TRBJ2-3; TRBD2 matches at 10 bases. The CDR3 is made up of 16 amino acids. CDR1 and CDR2 from the germline V gene are SGHTS and YDEGEE. J lost 8 bases, V lost 4 bases, and 13 bases had no gene match. The CDR3 sequence is CASSALAGARRVTQYF. The CDR3 DNA reads as TGTGCCAGCAGCGCCCTAGCGGGGGCTAGACGGGTTACGCAGTATTTT.

The genes are TRBV7-2 and TRBJ2-4, with TRBD1 matching over 9 bases. Trimming at V came to 4 bases and at J to 9 bases, leaving 4 bases not matched to a gene. Per germline, CDR1 SGHTA and CDR2 FQGNSA. The CDR3 is 13 amino acids. CDR3: CASSSQGASIQYF. The CDR3 DNA reads as TGTGCCAGCAGCTCACAGGGGGCAAGCATTCAGTACTTC.

In this sample, this clonotype turned up a few times. The genes are TRBV7-2 and TRBJ1-2; the D gene is possibly TRBD1 (5 bases). The germline V gene has CDR1 SGHTA and CDR2 FQGNSA. V dropped 1 base and J dropped 0 bases, with 15 bases sitting between them. The CDR3 sequence is 17 residues long. As DNA, the CDR3 is TGTGCCAGCAGCTTAGGTCGACAGATAAGGCCTAACTATGGCTACACCTTC. Its protein product is CASSLGRQIRPNYGYTF.

This clonotype was counted only a few times. V gene TRBV20-1 combines with J gene TRBJ2-5; 8 bases are shared with TRBD2. This CDR3 has 14 amino acids. V dropped 3 bases and J dropped 4; count of bases not matched to a gene: 7. Germline assignment: CDR1 DFQATT and CDR2 SNEGSKA (reference sequence). The chain's CDR3 is CSARGSGRRETQYF. CDR3 in DNA: TGCAGTGCTAGGGGGAGCGGGAGAAGAGAGACCCAGTACTTC.

The V call is TRBV7-9, the J call TRBJ2-5; 7 bases map to TRBD2. Germline assignment: CDR1 SEHNR and CDR2 FQNEAQ (reference sequence). The CDR3 spans 15 residues. V dropped 0 bases and J dropped 5; count of bases not matched to a gene: 6. CDR3 in DNA: TGTGCCAGCAGCTTAGCAATGGCGGGAGTGGAGACCCAGTACTTC. Encoded protein: CASSLAMAGVETQYF.

The genes are TRBV29-1 and TRBJ2-1; D remains ambiguous. Trimming pared 5 bases from V and 0 bases from J, leaving 5 bases between. This CDR3 has 12 residues. Per the germline V gene, CDR1 is SQVTM and CDR2 is ANQGSEA. CDR3 DNA: TGCAGCGTTCTCATCTCCTACAATGAGCAGTTCTTC. This encodes CSVLISYNEQFF.

This chain uses TRBV5-1 with TRBJ2-5; 12 nucleotides match TRBD2. The CDR3 is 13 amino acids. J gave up 5 bases and V 8 bases, and 4 bases lay outside the gene matches. CDR1 and CDR2 from the germline V gene are SGHRS and YFSETQ. Here the CDR3 DNA reads TGCGCCAGTCGACTAGCGGGAGTCGAGACCCAGTACTTC. Residues: CASRLAGVETQYF. The full variable domain, rest sourced from reference TRBV5-1 and TRBJ2-5, is KAGVTQTPRYLIKTRGQQVTLSCSPISGHRSVSWYQQTPGQGLQFLFEYFSETQRNKGNFPGRFSGRQFSNSRSEMNVSTLELGDSALYLCASRLAGVETQYFGPGTRLLVL.

CDR3 sequence: CSLLRGAGLGEQFF. Written as DNA, the CDR3 is TGCAGCCTATTGCGTGGGGCAGGGTTAGGTGAGCAGTTCTTC. The V and J genes are TRBV29-1 and TRBJ2-1; tentatively, D is TRBD1 (5 bases). Germline assignment: CDR1 SQVTM and CDR2 ANQGSEA. The CDR3 has 14 residues. Trimming took 8 bases from V and 9 from J, leaving 23 bases between them.

The chain links TRBV7-7 to TRBJ2-5; tentative D call: TRBD2 (6 bases). The assigned J gene may be wrong: the sequence end matches TRBJ2-1 better. Germline CDR1 and CDR2: SSHAT and FNYEAQ (reference sequence). The CDR3 runs 16 residues. The CDR3 region is CASSQGPGLNYNEQFF. CDR3 DNA sequence: TGTGCCAGCAGCCAAGGGCCGGGACTCAATTACAATGAGCAGTTCTTC.

This chain links TRBV3-1 with TRBJ2-1; D may correspond to TRBD1 or TRBD2 (5 bases each). The germline gives CDR1 LGHDT, CDR2 YNNKEL (reference sequence). The V gene lost 4 bases and the J gene lost 11 bases, with 12 bases spanning the gap. This CDR3 spans 12 amino acids. The CDR3 nucleotides are TGTGCCAGCAGCCGTTTCCGGGACCAGCAGTTCTTC. Translating it yields CASSRFRDQQFF.

The sample holds a few counts of this clonotype. This chain uses TRBV10-2 with TRBJ2-5; 7 bases are a match to TRBD1. Per the germline V gene, CDR1 is WSHSY and CDR2 is SAAADI. The CDR3 length is 16 residues. The V and J ends lost 8 bases and 5 bases, in that order; junction bases with no gene match: 17. In DNA, the CDR3 is TGCGCCAGCCACGGAAGCAGACAGGGCCGGCGGGAGACCCAGTACTTC. Protein product: CASHGSRQGRRETQYF.

The gene calls are TRBV6-6 and TRBJ2-3, with no clear D. Looked up from germline, CDR1 is MNHNY and CDR2 is SVGAGI (reference sequence). This CDR3 region has 13 residues. The germline V and J ends were trimmed by 3 bases and 5 bases, with 9 bases remaining between them. The CDR3 region has the DNA TGTGCCAGCAGTTATGTGGCCCGAGATACGCAGTATTTT. It translates to CASSYVARDTQYF.